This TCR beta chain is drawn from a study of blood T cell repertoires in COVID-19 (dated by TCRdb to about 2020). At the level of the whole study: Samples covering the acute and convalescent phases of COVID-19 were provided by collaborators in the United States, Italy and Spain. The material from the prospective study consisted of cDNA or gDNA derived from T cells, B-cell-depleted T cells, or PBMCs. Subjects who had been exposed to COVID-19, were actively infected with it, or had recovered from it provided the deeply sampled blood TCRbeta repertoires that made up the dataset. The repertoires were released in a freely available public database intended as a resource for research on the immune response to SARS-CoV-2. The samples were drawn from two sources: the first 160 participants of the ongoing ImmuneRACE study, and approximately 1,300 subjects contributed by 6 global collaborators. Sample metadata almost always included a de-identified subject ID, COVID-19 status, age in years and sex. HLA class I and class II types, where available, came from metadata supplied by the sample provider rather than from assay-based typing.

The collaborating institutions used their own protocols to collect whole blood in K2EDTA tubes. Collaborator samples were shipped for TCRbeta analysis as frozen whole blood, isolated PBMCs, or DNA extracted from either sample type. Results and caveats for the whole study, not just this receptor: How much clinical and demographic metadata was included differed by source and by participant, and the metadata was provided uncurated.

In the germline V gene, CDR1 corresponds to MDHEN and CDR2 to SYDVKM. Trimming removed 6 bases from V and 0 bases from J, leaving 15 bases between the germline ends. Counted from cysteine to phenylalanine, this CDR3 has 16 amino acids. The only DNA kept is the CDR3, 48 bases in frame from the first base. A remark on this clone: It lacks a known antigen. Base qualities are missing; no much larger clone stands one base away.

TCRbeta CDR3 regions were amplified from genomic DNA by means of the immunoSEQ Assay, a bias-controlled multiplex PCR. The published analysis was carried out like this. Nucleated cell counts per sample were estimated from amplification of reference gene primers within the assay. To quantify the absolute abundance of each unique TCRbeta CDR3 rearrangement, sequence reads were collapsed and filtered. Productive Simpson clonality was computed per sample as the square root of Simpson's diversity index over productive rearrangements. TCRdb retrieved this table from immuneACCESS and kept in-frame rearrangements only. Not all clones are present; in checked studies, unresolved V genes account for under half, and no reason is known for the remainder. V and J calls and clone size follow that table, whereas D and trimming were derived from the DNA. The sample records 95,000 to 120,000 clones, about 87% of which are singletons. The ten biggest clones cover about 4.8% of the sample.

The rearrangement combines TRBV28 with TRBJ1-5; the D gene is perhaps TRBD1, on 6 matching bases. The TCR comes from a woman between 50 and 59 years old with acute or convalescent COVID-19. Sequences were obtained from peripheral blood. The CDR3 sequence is CASSSPGAYSNQPQHF. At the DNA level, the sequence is TGTGCCAGCAGCTCCCCAGGGGCCTATAGCAATCAGCCCCAGCATTTT.